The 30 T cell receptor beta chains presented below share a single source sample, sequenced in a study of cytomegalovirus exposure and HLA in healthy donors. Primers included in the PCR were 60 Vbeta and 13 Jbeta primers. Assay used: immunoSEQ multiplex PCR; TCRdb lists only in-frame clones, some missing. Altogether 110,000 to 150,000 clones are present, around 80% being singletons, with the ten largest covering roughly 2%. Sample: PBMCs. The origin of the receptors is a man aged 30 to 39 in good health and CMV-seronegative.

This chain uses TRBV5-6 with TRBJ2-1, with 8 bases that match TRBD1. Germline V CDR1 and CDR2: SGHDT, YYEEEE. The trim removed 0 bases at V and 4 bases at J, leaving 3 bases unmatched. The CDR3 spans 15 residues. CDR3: CASSLATGGYNEQFF. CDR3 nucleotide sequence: TGTGCCAGCAGCTTGGCCACAGGGGGATACAATGAGCAGTTCTTC.

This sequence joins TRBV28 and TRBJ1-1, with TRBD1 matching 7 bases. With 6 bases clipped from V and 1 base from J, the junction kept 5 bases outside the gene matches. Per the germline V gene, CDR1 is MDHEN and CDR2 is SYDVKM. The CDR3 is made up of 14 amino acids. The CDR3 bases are TGTGCCAGCAGGATAGGGGGCGAGAACACTGAAGCTTTCTTT. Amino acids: CASRIGGENTEAFF.

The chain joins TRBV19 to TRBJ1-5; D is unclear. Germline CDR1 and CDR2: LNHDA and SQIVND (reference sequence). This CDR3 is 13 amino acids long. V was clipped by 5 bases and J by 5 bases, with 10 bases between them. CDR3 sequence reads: CASSPGVYQPQHF. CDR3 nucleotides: TGTGCCAGTAGTCCGGGAGTCTATCAGCCCCAGCATTTT.

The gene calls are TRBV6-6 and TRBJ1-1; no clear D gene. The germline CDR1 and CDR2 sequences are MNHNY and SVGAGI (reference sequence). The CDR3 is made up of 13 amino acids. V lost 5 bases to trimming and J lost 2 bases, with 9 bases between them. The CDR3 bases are TGTGCCAGCAGTCCCACACGTAACACTGAAGCTTTCTTT. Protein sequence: CASSPTRNTEAFF.

The CDR3 DNA reads TGTGCCAGCAGCCGACTAGCGGGAGGGCCTGGGAAAAGACATGGAAACATTCAGTACTTC. It translates to CASSRLAGGPGKRHGNIQYF. The chain uses TRBV5-4 and TRBJ2-4, with 14 bases aligning to TRBD2. The V gene end was trimmed by 4 bases and the J gene end by 6 bases; junction bases not matched to a gene: 18. CDR3 size: 20 residues. The germline CDR1 and CDR2 sequences are SGHNT and YYREEE (reference sequence).

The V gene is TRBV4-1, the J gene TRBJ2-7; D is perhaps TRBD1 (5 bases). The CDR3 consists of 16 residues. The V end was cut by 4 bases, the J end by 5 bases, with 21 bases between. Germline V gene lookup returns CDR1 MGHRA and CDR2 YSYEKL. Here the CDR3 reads CASSPIVGATRNEQYF. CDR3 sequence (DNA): TGCGCCAGCAGCCCTATCGTAGGGGCGACCCGGAACGAGCAGTACTTC.

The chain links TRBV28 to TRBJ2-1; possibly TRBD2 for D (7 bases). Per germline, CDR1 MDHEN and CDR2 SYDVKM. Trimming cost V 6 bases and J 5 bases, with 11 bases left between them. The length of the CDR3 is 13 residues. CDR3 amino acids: CASRGGADNEQFF. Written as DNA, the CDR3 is TGTGCCAGCAGGGGGGGGGCCGACAATGAGCAGTTCTTC.

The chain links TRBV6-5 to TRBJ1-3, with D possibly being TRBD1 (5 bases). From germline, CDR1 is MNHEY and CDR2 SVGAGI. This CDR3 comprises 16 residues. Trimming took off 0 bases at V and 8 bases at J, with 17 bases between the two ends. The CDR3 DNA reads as TGTGCCAGCAGTTACTCGATTAAAGGGGCAGGCGACACCATATATTTT. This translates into CASSYSIKGAGDTIYF.

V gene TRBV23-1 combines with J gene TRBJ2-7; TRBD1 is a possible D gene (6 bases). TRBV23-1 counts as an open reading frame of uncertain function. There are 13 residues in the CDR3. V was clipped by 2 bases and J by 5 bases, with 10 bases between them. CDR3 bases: TGCGCCAGCAGTCAAGGCAGGGGCGACGAGCAGTACTTC. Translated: CASSQGRGDEQYF.

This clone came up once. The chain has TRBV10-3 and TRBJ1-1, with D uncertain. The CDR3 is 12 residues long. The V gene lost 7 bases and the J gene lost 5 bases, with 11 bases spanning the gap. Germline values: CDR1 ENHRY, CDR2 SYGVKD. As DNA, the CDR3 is TGTGCCATCAAAAGCGATTGGACTGAAGCTTTCTTT. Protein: CAIKSDWTEAFF.

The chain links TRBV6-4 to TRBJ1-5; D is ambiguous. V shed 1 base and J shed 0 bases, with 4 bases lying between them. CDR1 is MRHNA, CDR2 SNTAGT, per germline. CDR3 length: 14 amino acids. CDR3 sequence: CASSDYISNQPQHF. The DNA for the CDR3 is TGTGCCAGCAGTGACTACATTAGCAATCAGCCCCAGCATTTT.

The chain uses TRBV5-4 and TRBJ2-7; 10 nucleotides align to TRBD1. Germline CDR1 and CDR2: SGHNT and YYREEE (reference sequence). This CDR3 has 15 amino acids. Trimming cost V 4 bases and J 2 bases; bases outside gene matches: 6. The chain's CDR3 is CASSRAGQGAYEQYF. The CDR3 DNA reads TGTGCCAGCAGCAGAGCCGGACAGGGGGCCTACGAGCAGTACTTC.

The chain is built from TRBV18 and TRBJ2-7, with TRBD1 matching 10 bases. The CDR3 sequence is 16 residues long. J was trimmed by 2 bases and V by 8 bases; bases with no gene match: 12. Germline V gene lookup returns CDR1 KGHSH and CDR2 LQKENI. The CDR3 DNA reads TGTGCCAGCGATCATTTCCGGGACAGGGGCCCCTACGAGCAGTACTTC. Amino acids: CASDHFRDRGPYEQYF.

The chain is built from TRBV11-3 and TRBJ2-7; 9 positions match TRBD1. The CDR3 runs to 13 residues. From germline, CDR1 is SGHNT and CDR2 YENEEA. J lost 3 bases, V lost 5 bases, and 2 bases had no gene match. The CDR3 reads CASSPDRGYEQYF. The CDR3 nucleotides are TGTGCCAGCAGCCCGGACAGGGGCTACGAGCAGTACTTC.

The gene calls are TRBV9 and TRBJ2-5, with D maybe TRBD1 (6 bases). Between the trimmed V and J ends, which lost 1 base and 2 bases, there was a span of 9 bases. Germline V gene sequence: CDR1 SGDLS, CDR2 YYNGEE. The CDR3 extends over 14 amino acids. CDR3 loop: CASSVTGRQETQYF. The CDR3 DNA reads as TGTGCCAGCAGCGTAACAGGGAGACAAGAGACCCAGTACTTC. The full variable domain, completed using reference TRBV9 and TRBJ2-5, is DSGVTQTPKHLITATGQRVTLRCSPRSGDLSVYWYQQSLDQGLQFLIQYYNGEERAKGNILERFSAQQFPDLHSELNLSSLELGDSALYFCASSVTGRQETQYFGPGTRLLVL.

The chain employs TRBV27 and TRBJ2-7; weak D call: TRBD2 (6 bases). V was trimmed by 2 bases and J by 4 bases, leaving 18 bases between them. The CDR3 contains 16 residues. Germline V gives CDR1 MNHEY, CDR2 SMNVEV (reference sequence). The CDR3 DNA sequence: TGTGCCAGCAGTTTAAGTGGCCGGGGGTCATCTTACGAGCAGTACTTC. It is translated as CASSLSGRGSSYEQYF.

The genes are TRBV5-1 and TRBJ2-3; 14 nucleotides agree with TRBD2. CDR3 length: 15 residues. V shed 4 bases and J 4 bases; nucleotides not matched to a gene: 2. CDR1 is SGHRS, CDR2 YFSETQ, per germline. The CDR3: CASSKTSGRADTQYF. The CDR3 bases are TGCGCCAGCAGCAAGACTAGCGGGAGGGCAGATACGCAGTATTTT.

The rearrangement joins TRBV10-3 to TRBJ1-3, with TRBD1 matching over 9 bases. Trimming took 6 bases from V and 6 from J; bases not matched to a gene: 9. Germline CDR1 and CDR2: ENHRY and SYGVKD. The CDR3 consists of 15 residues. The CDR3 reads CAIRAGTGSENTIYF. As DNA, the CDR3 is TGTGCCATCAGAGCCGGGACAGGGTCAGAAAACACCATATATTTT.

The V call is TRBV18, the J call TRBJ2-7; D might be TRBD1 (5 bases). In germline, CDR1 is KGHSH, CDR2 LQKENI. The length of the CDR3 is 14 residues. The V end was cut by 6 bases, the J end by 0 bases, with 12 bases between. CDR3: CASSLDRNSYEQYF. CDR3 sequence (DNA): TGTGCCAGCTCTCTCGACAGAAACTCCTACGAGCAGTACTTC.

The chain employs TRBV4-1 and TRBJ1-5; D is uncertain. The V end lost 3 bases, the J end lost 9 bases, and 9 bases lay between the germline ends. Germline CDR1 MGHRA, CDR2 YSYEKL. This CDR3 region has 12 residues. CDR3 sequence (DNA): TGCGCCAGCAGCCACGAGTCAGGGCCCCAGCATTTT. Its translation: CASSHESGPQHF.

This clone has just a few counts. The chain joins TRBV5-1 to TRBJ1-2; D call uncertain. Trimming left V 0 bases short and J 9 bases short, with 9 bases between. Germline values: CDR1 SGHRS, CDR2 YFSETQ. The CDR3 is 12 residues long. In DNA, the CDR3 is TGCGCCAGCAGCTTGGAGTCCGAGAGCTACACCTTC. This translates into CASSLESESYTF.

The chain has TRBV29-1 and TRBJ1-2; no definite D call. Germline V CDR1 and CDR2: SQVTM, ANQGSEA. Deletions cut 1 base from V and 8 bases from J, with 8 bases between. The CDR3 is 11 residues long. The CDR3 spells CSVEGTGGYTF. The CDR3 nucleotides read TGCAGCGTTGAAGGAACGGGAGGCTACACCTTC. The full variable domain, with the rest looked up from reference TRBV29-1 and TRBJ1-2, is SAVISQKPSRDICQRGTSLTIQCQVDSQVTMMFWYRQQPGQSLTLIATANQGSEATYESGFVIDKFPISRPNLTFSTLTVSNMSPEDSSIYLCSVEGTGGYTFGSGTRLTVV.

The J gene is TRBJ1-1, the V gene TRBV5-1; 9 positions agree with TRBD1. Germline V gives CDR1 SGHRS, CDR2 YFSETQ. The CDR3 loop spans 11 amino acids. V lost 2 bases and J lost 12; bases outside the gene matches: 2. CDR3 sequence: CASSLDRGTFF. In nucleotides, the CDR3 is TGCGCCAGCAGCTTAGACAGGGGGACTTTCTTT.

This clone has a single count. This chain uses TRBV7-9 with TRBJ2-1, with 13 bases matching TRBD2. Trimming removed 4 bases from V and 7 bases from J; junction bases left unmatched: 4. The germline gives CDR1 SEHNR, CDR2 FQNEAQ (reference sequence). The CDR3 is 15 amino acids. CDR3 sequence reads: CASSSGLAGKNEQFF. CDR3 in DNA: TGTGCCAGCAGCTCGGGACTAGCGGGAAAGAATGAGCAGTTCTTC.

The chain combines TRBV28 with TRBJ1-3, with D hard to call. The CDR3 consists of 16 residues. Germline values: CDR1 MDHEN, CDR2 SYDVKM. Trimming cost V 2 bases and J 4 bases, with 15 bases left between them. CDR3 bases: TGTGCCAGCAGTTTACCCCCCGACCCAGGCGGAAACACCATATATTTT. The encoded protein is CASSLPPDPGGNTIYF.

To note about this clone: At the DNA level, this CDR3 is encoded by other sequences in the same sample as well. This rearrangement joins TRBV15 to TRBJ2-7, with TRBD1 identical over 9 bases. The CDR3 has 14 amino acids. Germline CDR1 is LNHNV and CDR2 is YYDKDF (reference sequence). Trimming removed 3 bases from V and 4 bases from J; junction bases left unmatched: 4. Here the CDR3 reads CATSRDRGMYEQYF. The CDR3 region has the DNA TGTGCCACCAGCAGGGACAGGGGAATGTACGAGCAGTACTTC.

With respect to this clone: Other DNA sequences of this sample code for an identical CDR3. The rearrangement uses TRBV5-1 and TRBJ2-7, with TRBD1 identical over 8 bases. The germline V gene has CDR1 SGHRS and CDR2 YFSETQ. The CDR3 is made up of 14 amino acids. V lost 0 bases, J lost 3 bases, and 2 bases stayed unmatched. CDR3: CASSLGTGGYEQYF. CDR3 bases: TGCGCCAGCAGCTTGGGTACAGGGGGCTACGAGCAGTACTTC.

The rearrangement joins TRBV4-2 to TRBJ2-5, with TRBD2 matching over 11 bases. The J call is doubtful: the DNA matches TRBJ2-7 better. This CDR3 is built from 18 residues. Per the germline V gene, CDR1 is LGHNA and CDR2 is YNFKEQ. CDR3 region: CASSHTTSGRSPSYEQYF. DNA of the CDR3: TGTGCCAGCAGCCACACCACTAGCGGGAGATCCCCCAGCTACGAGCAGTACTTC.

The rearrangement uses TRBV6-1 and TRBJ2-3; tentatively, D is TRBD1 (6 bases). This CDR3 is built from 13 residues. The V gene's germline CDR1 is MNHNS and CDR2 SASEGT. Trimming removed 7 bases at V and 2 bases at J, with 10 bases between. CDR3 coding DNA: TGTGCCAGCACTAGGACAGACACAGATACGCAGTATTTT. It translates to CASTRTDTDTQYF.

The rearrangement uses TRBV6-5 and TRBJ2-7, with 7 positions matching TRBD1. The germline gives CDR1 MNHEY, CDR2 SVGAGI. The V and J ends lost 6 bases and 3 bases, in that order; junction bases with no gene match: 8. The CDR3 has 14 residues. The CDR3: CASSRQGDRYEQYF. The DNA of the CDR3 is TGTGCCAGCAGCAGGCAGGGGGACCGCTACGAGCAGTACTTC.